This T cell receptor (beta chain) was observed in a study of OX40 agonist ivuxolimab in advanced cancers. Study information: Ivuxolimab doses were 0.01, 0.1, 0.3, 1.5, 3 or 10 mg/kg every 2 weeks.

The protocol was immunoSEQ multiplex PCR, while the TCRdb copy is restricted to in-frame clones and leaves out a portion. The sample records 55,000 to 80,000 clones, 84% being singletons. The CDR3 consists of 15 residues. CDR1 and CDR2 (germline): MGHRA, YSYEKL. V was cut by 1 base and J by 1 base, with 10 bases left in between. The genes are TRBV4-1 and TRBJ1-2; the D gene is possibly TRBD1 (6 bases). The clonotype comes from an adult with an advanced solid tumor such as melanoma, head and neck, liver or kidney cancer. The sample was CD4+ or CD8+ T cells sorted from blood, taken in a trial of the OX40 agonist ivuxolimab. The CDR3 region has the DNA TGCGCCAGCAGCCAAGGTCTACAGGGTAACTATGGCTACACCTTC. Translated, it gives CASSQGLQGNYGYTF.